Presented here are 18 T cell receptor beta chains from one specimen sequenced in a study of blood T cell repertoires in COVID-19. TCRdb keeps only in-frame clones here, not all; method: immunoSEQ multiplex PCR. The profile shows 400,000 to 500,000 clones, about 88% of them singletons. Sequenced sample: PBMCs or T cells enriched from blood (not recorded which). The receptors derive from a woman aged 18-29 years who had been exposed to COVID-19.

This clone was recorded a few times. This chain connects TRBV19 to TRBJ1-1; maybe TRBD1 (5 bases). The CDR3 runs 17 residues. V shed 5 bases and J shed 2 bases, with 21 bases lying between them. Per germline, CDR1 LNHDA and CDR2 SQIVND (reference sequence). CDR3 nucleotides: TGTGCCAGTAGTCTTACTCCCCAGCGGGGCGTAAACACTGAAGCTTTCTTT. Translation gives CASSLTPQRGVNTEAFF.

This clone has only one observation. This chain links TRBV6-4 with TRBJ1-5; D unclear. The V end was cut by 2 bases, the J end by 4 bases, with 6 bases between. CDR1 is MRHNA and CDR2 is SNTAGT in the germline V gene. The CDR3 is made up of 13 amino acids. The CDR3 DNA reads as TGTGCCAGCAGTGACGAGGAGAATCAGCCCCAGCATTTT. Amino acids: CASSDEENQPQHF.

The rearrangement uses TRBV2 and TRBJ2-7, with 11 bases that match TRBD2. With V trimmed by 11 bases and J by 1 base, 10 bases remained unmatched. Germline CDR1 and CDR2: SNHLY and FYNNEI. The CDR3 sequence is 15 residues long. This chain's CDR3 is CAGASGRSSSYEQYF. The CDR3 region has the DNA TGTGCCGGAGCTAGCGGGAGGTCCTCGTCCTACGAGCAGTACTTC.

The chain joins TRBV4-2 to TRBJ2-7; 9 nucleotides match TRBD2. The ends lost 1 base at V and 4 bases at J; junction bases unmatched: 11. The CDR3 has 17 amino acids. Germline assignment: CDR1 LGHNA and CDR2 YNFKEQ. CDR3 amino acids: CASSQGAGGLAVYEQYF. The CDR3 DNA reads as TGTGCCAGCAGCCAAGGAGCTGGGGGACTAGCAGTTTACGAGCAGTACTTC.

The rearrangement links TRBV7-2 to TRBJ1-2; a possible D gene is TRBD1 (5 bases). The CDR3 is 13 residues long. Trimming removed 1 base from V and 6 bases from J, with 9 bases in between. The germline V gene has CDR1 SGHTA and CDR2 FQGNSA. CDR3 protein: CASSLVGADGYTF. Written as DNA, the CDR3 is TGTGCCAGCAGCTTAGTAGGGGCCGATGGCTACACCTTC.

This sequence joins TRBV28 and TRBJ2-2; D is undetermined. Trimming removed 7 bases from V and 2 bases from J, with 8 bases in between. CDR1 and CDR2 (germline): MDHEN, SYDVKM. This CDR3 contains 13 residues. CDR3 protein: CASTGENTGELFF. The CDR3 region has the DNA TGTGCCAGCACAGGTGAAAACACCGGGGAGCTGTTTTTT.

The chain couples TRBV7-3 to TRBJ2-7, with 8 bases that match TRBD2. V was clipped by 2 bases and J by 4 bases; unmatched bases: 7. Germline V CDR1 and CDR2: SGHTA, FQGTGA. The CDR3 totals 15 residues. CDR3 sequence: CASSLASGGTYEQYF. In nucleotides, the CDR3 is TGTGCCAGCAGCTTAGCGAGCGGGGGCACATACGAGCAGTACTTC.

This clone was observed a handful of times. The rearrangement joins TRBV6-5 to TRBJ1-3; 7 bases match TRBD1. The ends lost 10 bases at V and 4 bases at J; junction bases unmatched: 7. CDR1 and CDR2 (germline): MNHEY, SVGAGI. The CDR3 length is 13 residues. The CDR3: CATQGGKGNTIYF. For the CDR3, the DNA is TGTGCCACGCAGGGGGGTAAAGGAAACACCATATATTTT.

This CDR3 is CASSPRDRNNEQFF. In DNA, the CDR3 is TGTGCCAGCTCACCTAGGGACAGAAACAATGAGCAGTTCTTC. The rearrangement joins TRBV18 to TRBJ2-1; TRBD1 aligns across 7 bases. V dropped 3 bases and J dropped 5; count of bases not matched to a gene: 4. This CDR3 is built from 14 residues. Germline V gene sequence: CDR1 KGHSH, CDR2 LQKENI. Complete variable domain (other parts from reference TRBV18 and TRBJ2-1): NAGVMQNPRHLVRRRGQEARLRCSPMKGHSHVYWYRQLPEEGLKFMVYLQKENIIDESGMPKERFSAEFPKEGPSILRIQQVVRGDSAAYFCASSPRDRNNEQFFGPGTRLTVL.

This clone came up once. V gene TRBV9 combines with J gene TRBJ2-2, with 7 positions matching TRBD2. Germline trimming cut 0 bases from V and 4 bases from J; bases unmatched to any gene: 6. Germline V lookup: CDR1 SGDLS, CDR2 YYNGEE. The CDR3 sequence is 16 residues long. CDR3 in DNA: TGTGCCAGCAGCGTAGGGGCTAGCGGTCTCACCGGGGAGCTGTTTTTT. It encodes CASSVGASGLTGELFF.

The chain has TRBV4-1 and TRBJ2-2; D is unresolved. V was trimmed by 0 bases and J by 4 bases, leaving 6 bases between them. The CDR3 loop spans 14 amino acids. Germline V gene data show CDR1 as MGHRA and CDR2 as YSYEKL. The CDR3 sequence: CASSQELFTGELFF. The CDR3 region has the DNA TGCGCCAGCAGCCAAGAATTATTCACCGGGGAGCTGTTTTTT.

As DNA, the CDR3 is TGTGCCAGCAGCTATCGACAAACCCAAGAGACCCAGTACTTC. Residues: CASSYRQTQETQYF. The V and J genes are TRBV7-9 and TRBJ2-5; D remains ambiguous. Trimming removed 4 bases from V and 1 base from J, with 10 bases in between. Germline CDR1 and CDR2: SEHNR and FQNEAQ (reference sequence). There are 14 residues in the CDR3.

The chain has TRBV19 and TRBJ2-7, with D possibly matching TRBD1 (6 bases). The length of the CDR3 is 14 residues. Between the trimmed V and J ends, which lost 6 bases and 2 bases, there was a span of 14 bases. Germline-derived CDR1 and CDR2 are LNHDA and SQIVND (reference sequence). CDR3 region: CASSADRRTYEQYF. Written as DNA, the CDR3 is TGTGCCAGTAGCGCCGACAGGAGAACCTACGAGCAGTACTTC. The variable domain in full, completed from reference TRBV19 and TRBJ2-7, reads DGGITQSPKYLFRKEGQNVTLSCEQNLNHDAMYWYRQDPGQGLRLIYYSQIVNDFQKGDIAEGYSVSREKKESFPLTVTSAQKNPTAFYLCASSADRRTYEQYFGPGTRLTVT.

A note on this clone: This sequence may be a read error, since a much larger clone differs from it by one base. This sequence joins TRBV6-5 and TRBJ1-1, with D uncertain. The germline gives CDR1 MNHEY, CDR2 SVGAGI. The CDR3 is 13 residues long. V was clipped by 4 bases and J by 0 bases, with 6 bases between them. The CDR3 sequence is CASSLSVNTEAFF. CDR3 coding DNA: TGTGCCAGCAGTTTATCAGTGAACACTGAAGCTTTCTTT.

The CDR3 is CASSLAGKDTDTQYF. DNA of the CDR3: TGCGCCAGCAGCTTGGCGGGAAAGGACACAGATACGCAGTATTTT. V is TRBV5-1 and J is TRBJ2-3, with D possibly matching TRBD2 (5 bases). Trimming removed 0 bases at V and 2 bases at J, with 10 bases between. Germline V gene sequence: CDR1 SGHRS, CDR2 YFSETQ. This CDR3 contains 15 residues.

CDR3 protein: CASSLGTSGKAEQFF. DNA for the CDR3: TGTGCCAGCAGTTTGGGGACTAGCGGGAAGGCTGAGCAGTTCTTC. The chain has TRBV28 and TRBJ2-1, with TRBD2 matching 13 bases. Germline CDR1 is MDHEN and CDR2 is SYDVKM. This CDR3 spans 15 amino acids. With V trimmed by 3 bases and J by 9 bases, 5 bases remained unmatched.

The chain employs TRBV7-8 and TRBJ2-3; 8 positions agree with TRBD1. This CDR3 contains 15 residues. J was trimmed by 3 bases and V by 5 bases; bases with no gene match: 7. The germline gives CDR1 SGHVS, CDR2 FQNEAQ. DNA for the CDR3: TGTGCCAGCAGCCCGACAGGGGCTCAAACAGATACGCAGTATTTT. Protein product: CASSPTGAQTDTQYF. The full variable domain, in which reference TRBV7-8 and TRBJ2-3 provide the parts outside the CDR3, is GAGVSQSPRYKVAKRGQDVALRCDPISGHVSLFWYQQALGQGPEFLTYFQNEAQLDKSGLPSDRFFAERPEGSVSTLKIQRTQQEDSAVYLCASSPTGAQTDTQYFGPGTRLTVL.

This chain uses TRBV7-2 with TRBJ2-5, with D possibly TRBD2 on 6 matching bases. CDR3 length: 14 amino acids. V was clipped by 4 bases and J by 4 bases, with 13 bases between them. Germline V gene lookup returns CDR1 SGHTA and CDR2 FQGNSA. CDR3 in amino acids: CASSSDYFLETQYF. CDR3 bases: TGTGCCAGCAGCTCGGACTATTTTCTAGAGACCCAGTACTTC.